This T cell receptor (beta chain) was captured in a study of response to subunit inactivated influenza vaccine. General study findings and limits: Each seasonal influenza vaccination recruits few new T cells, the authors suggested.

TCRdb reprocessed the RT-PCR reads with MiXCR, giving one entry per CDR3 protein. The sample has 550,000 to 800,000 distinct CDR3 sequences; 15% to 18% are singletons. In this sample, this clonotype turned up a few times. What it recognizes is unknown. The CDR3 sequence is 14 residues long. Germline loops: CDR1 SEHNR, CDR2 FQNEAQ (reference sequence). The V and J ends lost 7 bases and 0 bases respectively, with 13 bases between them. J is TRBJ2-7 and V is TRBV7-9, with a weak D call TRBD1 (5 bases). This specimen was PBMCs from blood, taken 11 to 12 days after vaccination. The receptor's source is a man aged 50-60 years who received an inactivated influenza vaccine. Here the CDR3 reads CASIKQDRSYEQYF. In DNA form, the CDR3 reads TGTGCCAGCATCAAACAGGACCGCTCCTACGAGCAGTACTTC.